The clone carrying this TCR beta chain was observed a few times. Its antigen is currently unknown. The sample originates from a study of cytomegalovirus exposure and HLA in healthy donors. Profiling relied on immunoSEQ multiplex PCR, and the TCRdb table lists in-frame clones only, not all of them. The sample lists about 220,000 clones; about 91% were seen once. Study-level results: The finding came from a later analysis; first-cohort TCR clusters tended to co-occur in the roughly 110 validation repertoires. There were 150 to 200 TCR beta chains listed as cytomegalovirus-associated.

The ends lost 5 bases at V and 5 bases at J; junction bases unmatched: 6. This CDR3 is 14 amino acids long. Germline values: CDR1 MNHEY, CDR2 SVGAGI. The sequenced material came from PBMCs. The TCR was taken from a woman aged 18 to 35 in good health and CMV-seronegative. V and J are TRBV6-5 and TRBJ1-5; 7 positions agree with TRBD1. The CDR3 DNA sequence: TGTGCCAGCAGTGCACGGACAGGATATCAGCCCCAGCATTTT. Protein product: CASSARTGYQPQHF.